This T cell receptor beta chain was sequenced for a study of T cell repertoires in cytomegalovirus infection. Overall study: Public TCR beta signatures indicated both CMV infection and matching HLA type. Study outcomes and limitations: HLA-C-restricted CMV-specific TCR beta clonotypes were dominant in the ex vivo response. There were carriers of CMV plus the relevant HLA, and cumulative public TCR beta family frequency identified them.

CDR1 and CDR2 from the germline V gene are DFQATT and SNEGSKA (reference sequence). Trimming left V 3 bases short and J 5 bases short, with 14 bases between. The length of the CDR3 is 14 residues. A note on this clonotype: Its antigen remains unknown.

TCRdb fed the reads into MiXCR, producing one record per CDR3 protein. The sample records over 300,000 distinct CDR3 sequences, about a sixth being singletons. The gene calls are TRBV20-1 and TRBJ1-5; a possible D gene is TRBD1 (6 bases). Specimen: PBMCs. This TCR came from a human donor in good health (CMV status not recorded). Some clones in this sample may be carry-over from other donors' samples. The CDR3 bases are TGCAGTGCTAGGCGGCAGGGGAAGGATCAGCCCCAGCATTTT. Residues: CSARRQGKDQPQHF.